This TCR beta chain was identified during a study of monozygotic twins with inflammatory bowel disease. Findings of the study overall: Compared with healthy twins, IBD patients shared fewer clonotypes with others, especially with disease activity.

With the 5' RACE reads reprocessed, TCRdb shows one record per CDR3 protein and no DNA. The table lists around 140,000 distinct CDR3 sequences. There are 17 residues in the CDR3. Germline V gene data show CDR1 as MNHEY and CDR2 as SMNVEV (reference sequence). In the case of this clonotype: Its target is not known.

Sequencing used blood. The sequence was obtained from a human donor with ulcerative colitis or Crohn's disease, or a healthy co-twin of an affected twin (not recorded which). This chain joins TRBV27 and TRBJ1-6; the D call of TRBD1 rests on TCRdb alone, since no DNA is present to check it. CDR3 protein: CASSPTLMTENNSPLHF.